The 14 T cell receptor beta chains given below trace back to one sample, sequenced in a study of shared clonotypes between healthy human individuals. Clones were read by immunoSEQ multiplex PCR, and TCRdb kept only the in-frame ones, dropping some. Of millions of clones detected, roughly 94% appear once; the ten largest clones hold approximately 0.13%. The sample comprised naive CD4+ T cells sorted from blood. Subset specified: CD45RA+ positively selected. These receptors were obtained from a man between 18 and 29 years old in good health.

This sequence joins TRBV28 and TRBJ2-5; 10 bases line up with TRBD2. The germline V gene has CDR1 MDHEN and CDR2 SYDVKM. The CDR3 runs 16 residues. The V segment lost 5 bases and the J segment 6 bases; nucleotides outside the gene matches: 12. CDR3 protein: CASSLTTGTSVKTQYF. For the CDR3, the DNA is TGTGCCAGCAGTCTCACCACCGGGACTAGCGTTAAGACCCAGTACTTC.

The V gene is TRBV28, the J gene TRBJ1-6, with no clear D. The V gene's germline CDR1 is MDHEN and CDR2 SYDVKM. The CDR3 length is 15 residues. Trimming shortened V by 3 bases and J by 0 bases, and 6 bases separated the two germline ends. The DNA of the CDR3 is TGTGCCAGCAGTTTGACTAGCTCCTATAATTCACCCCTCCACTTT. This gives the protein CASSLTSSYNSPLHF.

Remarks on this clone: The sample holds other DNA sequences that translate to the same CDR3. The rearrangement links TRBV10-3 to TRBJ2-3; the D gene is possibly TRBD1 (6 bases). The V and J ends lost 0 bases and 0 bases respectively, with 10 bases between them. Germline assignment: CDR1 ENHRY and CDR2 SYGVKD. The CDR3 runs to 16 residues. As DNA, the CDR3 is TGTGCCATCAGTGAGTCGGGGACAACTAGCACAGATACGCAGTATTTT. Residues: CAISESGTTSTDTQYF.

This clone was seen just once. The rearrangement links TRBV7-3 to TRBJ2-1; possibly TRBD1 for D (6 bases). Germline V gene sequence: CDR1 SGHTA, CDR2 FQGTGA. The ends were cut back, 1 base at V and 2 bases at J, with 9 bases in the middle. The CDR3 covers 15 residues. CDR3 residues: CASSLMAGAYNEQFF. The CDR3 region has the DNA TGTGCCAGCAGCTTAATGGCAGGGGCCTACAATGAGCAGTTCTTC. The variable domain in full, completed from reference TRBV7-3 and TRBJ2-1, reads GAGVSQTPSNKVTEKGKYVELRCDPISGHTALYWYRQSLGQGPEFLIYFQGTGAADDSGLPNDRFFAVRPEGSVSTLKIQRTERGDSAVYLCASSLMAGAYNEQFFGPGTRLTVL.

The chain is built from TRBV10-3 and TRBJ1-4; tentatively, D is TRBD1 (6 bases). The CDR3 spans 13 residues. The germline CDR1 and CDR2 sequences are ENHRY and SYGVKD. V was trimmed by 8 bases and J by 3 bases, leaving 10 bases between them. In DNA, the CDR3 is TGTGCCATCCGGGCAGGGGCTAATGAAAAACTGTTTTTT. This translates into CAIRAGANEKLFF.

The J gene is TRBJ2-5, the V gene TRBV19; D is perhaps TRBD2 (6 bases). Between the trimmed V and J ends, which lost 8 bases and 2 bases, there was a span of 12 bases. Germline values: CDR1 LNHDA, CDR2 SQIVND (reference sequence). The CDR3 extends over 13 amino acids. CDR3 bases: TGTGCCAGTTGGGGAGGTAAACAAGAGACCCAGTACTTC. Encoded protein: CASWGGKQETQYF.

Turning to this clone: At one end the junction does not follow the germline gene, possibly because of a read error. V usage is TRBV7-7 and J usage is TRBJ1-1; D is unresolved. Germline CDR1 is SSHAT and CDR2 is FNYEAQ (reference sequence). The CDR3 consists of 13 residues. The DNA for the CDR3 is TGTGCTAGCAGCTTAGGTGCTGGCACTGAAGCTTTCTTT. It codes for CASSLGAGTEAFF.

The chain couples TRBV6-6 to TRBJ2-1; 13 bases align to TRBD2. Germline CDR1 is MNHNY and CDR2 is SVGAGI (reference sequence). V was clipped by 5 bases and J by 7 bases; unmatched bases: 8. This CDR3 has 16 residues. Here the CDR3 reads CASSPRGLAGWNEQFF. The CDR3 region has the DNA TGTGCCAGCAGTCCTCGGGGACTAGCGGGGTGGAATGAGCAGTTCTTC.

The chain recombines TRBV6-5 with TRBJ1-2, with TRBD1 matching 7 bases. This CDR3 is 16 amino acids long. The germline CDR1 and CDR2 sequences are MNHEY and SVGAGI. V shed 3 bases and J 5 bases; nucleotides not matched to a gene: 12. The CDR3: CASSYRGRGGRYGYTF. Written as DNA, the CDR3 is TGTGCCAGCAGTTATAGAGGAAGAGGGGGCAGGTATGGCTACACCTTC.

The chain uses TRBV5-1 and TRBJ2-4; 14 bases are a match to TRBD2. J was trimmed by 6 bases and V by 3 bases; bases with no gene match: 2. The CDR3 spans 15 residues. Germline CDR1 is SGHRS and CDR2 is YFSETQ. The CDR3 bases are TGCGCCAGCAGCTGGACTAGCGGGGGGTTAAACATTCAGTACTTC. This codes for CASSWTSGGLNIQYF.

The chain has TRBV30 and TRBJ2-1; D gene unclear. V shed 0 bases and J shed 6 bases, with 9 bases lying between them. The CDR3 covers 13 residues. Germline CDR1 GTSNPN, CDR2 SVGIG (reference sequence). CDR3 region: CAWSVQKRNEQFF. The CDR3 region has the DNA TGTGCCTGGAGTGTACAAAAACGCAATGAGCAGTTCTTC.

CDR3 coding DNA: TGCGCCAGCAGCTTGGAAGTTTTAGGTGGGGCTAGGGACGAGCAGTACTTC. Translated: CASSLEVLGGARDEQYF. The chain has TRBV5-1 and TRBJ2-7; maybe TRBD1 (5 bases). This CDR3 region has 17 residues. From germline, CDR1 is SGHRS and CDR2 YFSETQ. V was shortened by 0 bases and J by 5 bases, with 21 bases between the two germline ends.

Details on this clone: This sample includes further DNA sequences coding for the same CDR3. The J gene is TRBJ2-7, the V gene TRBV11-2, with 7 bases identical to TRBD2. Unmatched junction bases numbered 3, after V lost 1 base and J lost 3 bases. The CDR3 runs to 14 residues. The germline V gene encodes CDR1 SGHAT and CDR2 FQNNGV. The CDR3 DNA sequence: TGTGCCAGCAGCTTAGGACTAGCCAACTACGAGCAGTACTTC. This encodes CASSLGLANYEQYF. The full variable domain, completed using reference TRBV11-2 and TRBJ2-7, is EAGVAQSPRYKIIEKRQSVAFWCNPISGHATLYWYQQILGQGPKLLIQFQNNGVVDDSQLPKDRFSAERLKGVDSTLKIQPAKLEDSAVYLCASSLGLANYEQYFGPGTRLTVT.

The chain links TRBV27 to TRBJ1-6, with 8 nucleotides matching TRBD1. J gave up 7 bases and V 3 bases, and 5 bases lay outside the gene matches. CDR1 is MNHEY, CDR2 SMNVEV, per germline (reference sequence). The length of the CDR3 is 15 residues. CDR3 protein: CASSFHRGMNSPLHF. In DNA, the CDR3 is TGTGCCAGCAGTTTCCACAGGGGGATGAATTCACCCCTCCACTTT.